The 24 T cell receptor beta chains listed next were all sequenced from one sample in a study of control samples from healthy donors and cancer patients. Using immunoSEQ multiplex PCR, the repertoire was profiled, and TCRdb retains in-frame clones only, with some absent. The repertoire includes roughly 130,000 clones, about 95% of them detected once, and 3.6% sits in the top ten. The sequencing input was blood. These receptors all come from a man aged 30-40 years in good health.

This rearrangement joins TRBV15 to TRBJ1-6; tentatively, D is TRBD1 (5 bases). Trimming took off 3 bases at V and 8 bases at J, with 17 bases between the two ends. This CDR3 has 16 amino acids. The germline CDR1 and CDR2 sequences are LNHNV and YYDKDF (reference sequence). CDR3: CATSSPAGAEYSPLHF. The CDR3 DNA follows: TGTGCCACCAGCAGCCCCGCCGGGGCTGAATATTCACCCCTCCACTTT.

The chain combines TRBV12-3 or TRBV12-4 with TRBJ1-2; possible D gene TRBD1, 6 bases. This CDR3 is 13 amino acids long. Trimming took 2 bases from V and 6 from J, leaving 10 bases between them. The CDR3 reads CASSLKGTNGYTF. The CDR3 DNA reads TGTGCCAGCAGTTTAAAGGGGACAAATGGCTACACCTTC.

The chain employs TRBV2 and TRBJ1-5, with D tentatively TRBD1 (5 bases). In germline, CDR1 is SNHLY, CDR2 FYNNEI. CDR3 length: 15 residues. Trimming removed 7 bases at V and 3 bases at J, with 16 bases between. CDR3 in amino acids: CASKTGRSFNQPQHF. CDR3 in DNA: TGTGCCAGCAAAACGGGACGGAGCTTCAATCAGCCCCAGCATTTT.

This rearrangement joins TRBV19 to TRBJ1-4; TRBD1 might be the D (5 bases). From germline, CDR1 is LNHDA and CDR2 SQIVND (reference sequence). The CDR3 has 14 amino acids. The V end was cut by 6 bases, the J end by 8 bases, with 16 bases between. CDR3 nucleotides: TGTGCCAGTAGGGGGCAGGGCCGGGGAGAAAAACTGTTTTTT. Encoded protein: CASRGQGRGEKLFF.

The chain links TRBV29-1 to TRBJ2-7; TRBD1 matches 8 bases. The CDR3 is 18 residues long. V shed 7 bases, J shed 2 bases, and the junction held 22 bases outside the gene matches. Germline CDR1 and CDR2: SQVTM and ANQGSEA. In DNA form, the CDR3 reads TGCAGCGCCGCGGACCCTGGGAACCGGGACAGGAACCCCTACGAGCAGTACTTC. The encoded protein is CSAADPGNRDRNPYEQYF.

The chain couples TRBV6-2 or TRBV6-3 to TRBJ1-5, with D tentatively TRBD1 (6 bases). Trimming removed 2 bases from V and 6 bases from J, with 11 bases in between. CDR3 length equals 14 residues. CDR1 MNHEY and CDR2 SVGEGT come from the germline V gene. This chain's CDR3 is CASSYEGGAQPQHF. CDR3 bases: TGTGCCAGCAGTTACGAAGGGGGGGCTCAGCCCCAGCATTTT.

CDR3 DNA sequence: TGCGCCAGCAGGGGCCTAGGAGAGACCCAGTACTTC. This codes for CASRGLGETQYF. This chain joins TRBV10-2 and TRBJ2-5; D not resolved. CDR1 and CDR2 from the germline V gene are WSHSY and SAAADI. CDR3 size: 12 residues. Trimming took 6 bases from V and 4 from J, leaving 9 bases between them.

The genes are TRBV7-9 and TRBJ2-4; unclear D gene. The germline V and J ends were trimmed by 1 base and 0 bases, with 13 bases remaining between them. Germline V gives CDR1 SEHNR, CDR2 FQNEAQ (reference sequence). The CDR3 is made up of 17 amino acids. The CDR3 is CASSLVSAEIAKNIQYF. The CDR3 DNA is TGTGCCAGCAGCTTAGTATCGGCAGAAATAGCCAAAAACATTCAGTACTTC.

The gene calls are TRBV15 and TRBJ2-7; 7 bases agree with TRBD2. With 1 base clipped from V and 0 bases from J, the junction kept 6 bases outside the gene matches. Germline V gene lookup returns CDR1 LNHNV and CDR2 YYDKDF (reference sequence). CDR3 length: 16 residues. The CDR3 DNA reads TGTGCCACCAGCAGAGCGAGCGGGGCGAGCTCCTACGAGCAGTACTTC. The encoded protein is CATSRASGASSYEQYF.

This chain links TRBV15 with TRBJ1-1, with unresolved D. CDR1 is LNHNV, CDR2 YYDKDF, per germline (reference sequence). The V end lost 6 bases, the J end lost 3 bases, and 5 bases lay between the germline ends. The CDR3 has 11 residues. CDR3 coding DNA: TGTGCCACCAGAGGGTACACTGAAGCTTTCTTT. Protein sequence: CATRGYTEAFF.

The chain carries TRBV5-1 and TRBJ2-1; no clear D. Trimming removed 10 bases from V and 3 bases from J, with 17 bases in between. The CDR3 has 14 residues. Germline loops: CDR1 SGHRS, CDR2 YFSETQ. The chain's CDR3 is CASREENSYNEQFF. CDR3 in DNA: TGCGCCTCCAGAGAGGAAAATAGCTACAATGAGCAGTTCTTC.

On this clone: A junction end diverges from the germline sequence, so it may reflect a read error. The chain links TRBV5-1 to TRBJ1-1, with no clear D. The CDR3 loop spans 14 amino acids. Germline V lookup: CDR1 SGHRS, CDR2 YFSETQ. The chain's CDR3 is CAGSLDGENTEAFF. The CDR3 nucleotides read TGCGCCGGCAGCTTGGACGGAGAGAACACTGAAGCTTTCTTT.

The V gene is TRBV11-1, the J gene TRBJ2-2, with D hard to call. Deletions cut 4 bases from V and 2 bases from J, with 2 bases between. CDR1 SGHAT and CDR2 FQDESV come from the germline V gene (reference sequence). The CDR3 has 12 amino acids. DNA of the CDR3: TGTGCCAGCAGCTACAACACCGGGGAGCTGTTTTTT. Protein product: CASSYNTGELFF. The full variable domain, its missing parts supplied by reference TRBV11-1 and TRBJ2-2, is EAEVAQSPRYKITEKSQAVAFWCDPISGHATLYWYRQILGQGPELLVQFQDESVVDDSQLPKDRFSAERLKGVDSTLKIQPAELGDSAMYLCASSYNTGELFFGEGSRLTVL.

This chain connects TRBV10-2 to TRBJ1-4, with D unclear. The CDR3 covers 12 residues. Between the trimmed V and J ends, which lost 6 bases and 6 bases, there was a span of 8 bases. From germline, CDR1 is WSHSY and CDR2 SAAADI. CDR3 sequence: CASSGRHEKLFF. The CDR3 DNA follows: TGCGCCAGCAGCGGGAGACATGAAAAACTGTTTTTT.

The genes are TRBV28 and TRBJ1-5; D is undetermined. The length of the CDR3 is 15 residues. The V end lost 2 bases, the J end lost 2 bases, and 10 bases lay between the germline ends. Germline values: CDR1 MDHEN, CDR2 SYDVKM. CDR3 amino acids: CASSLAGLGNQPQHF. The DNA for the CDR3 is TGTGCCAGCAGTTTAGCCGGGTTGGGCAATCAGCCCCAGCATTTT.

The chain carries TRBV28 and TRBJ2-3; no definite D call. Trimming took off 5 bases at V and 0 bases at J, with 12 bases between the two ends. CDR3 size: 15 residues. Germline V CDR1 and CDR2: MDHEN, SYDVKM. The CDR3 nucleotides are TGTGCCAGCAGTCCCCGTCGTTCAAGCACAGATACGCAGTATTTT. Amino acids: CASSPRRSSTDTQYF.

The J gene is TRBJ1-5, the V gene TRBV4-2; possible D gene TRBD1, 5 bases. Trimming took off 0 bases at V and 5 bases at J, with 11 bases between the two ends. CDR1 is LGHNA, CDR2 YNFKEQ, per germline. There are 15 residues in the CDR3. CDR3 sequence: CASSQDGAVDQPQHF. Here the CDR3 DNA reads TGTGCCAGCAGCCAAGATGGGGCAGTAGATCAGCCCCAGCATTTT.

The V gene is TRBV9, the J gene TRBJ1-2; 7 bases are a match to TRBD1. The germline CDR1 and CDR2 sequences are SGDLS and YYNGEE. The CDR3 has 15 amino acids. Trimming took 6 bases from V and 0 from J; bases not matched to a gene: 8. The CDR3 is CASTRGGRANYGYTF. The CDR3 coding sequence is TGTGCCAGCACCCGAGGGGGCAGAGCTAACTATGGCTACACCTTC. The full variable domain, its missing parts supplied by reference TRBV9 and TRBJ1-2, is DSGVTQTPKHLITATGQRVTLRCSPRSGDLSVYWYQQSLDQGLQFLIQYYNGEERAKGNILERFSAQQFPDLHSELNLSSLELGDSALYFCASTRGGRANYGYTFGSGTRLTVV.

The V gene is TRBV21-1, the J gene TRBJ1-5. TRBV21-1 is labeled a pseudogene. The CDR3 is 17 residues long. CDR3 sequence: CASSKSMRGNSNQPQHF. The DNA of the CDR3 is TGTGCCAGCAGCAAAAGTATGCGGGGGAATAGCAATCAGCCCCAGCATTTT.

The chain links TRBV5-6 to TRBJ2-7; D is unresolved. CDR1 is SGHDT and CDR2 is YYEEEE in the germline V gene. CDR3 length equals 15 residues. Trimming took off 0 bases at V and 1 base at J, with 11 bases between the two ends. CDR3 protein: CASSLGPAESYEQYF. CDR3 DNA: TGTGCCAGCAGCTTGGGTCCCGCGGAGTCCTACGAGCAGTACTTC. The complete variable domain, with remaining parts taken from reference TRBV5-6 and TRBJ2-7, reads DAGVTQSPTHLIKTRGQQVTLRCSPKSGHDTVSWYQQALGQGPQFIFQYYEEEERQRGNFPDRFSGHQFPNYSSELNVNALLLGDSALYLCASSLGPAESYEQYFGPGTRLTVT.

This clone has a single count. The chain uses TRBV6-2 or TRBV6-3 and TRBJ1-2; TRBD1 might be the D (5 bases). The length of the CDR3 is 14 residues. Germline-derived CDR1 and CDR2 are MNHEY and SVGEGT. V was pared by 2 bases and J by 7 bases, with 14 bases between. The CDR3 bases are TGTGCCAGCAGTTACGGGCAGGGCACAGGTGGCTACACCTTC. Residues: CASSYGQGTGGYTF.

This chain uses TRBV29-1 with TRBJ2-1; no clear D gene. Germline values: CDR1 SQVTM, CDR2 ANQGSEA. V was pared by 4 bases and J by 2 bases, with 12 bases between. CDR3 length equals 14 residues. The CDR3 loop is CSVGASVAYNEQFF. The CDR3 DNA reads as TGCAGCGTTGGGGCCTCGGTGGCCTACAATGAGCAGTTCTTC.

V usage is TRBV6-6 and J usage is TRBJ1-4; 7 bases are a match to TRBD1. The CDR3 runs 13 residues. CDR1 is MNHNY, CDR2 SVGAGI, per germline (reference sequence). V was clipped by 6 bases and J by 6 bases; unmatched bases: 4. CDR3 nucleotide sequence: TGTGCCAGCAGAGAACAGGGGTATGAAAAACTGTTTTTT. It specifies CASREQGYEKLFF.

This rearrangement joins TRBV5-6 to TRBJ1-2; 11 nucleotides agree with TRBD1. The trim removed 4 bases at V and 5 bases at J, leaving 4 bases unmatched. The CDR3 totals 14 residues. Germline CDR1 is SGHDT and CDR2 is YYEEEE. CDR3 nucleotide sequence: TGTGCCAGCAGCCAGGGGACAGGGGGATATGGCTACACCTTC. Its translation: CASSQGTGGYGYTF.